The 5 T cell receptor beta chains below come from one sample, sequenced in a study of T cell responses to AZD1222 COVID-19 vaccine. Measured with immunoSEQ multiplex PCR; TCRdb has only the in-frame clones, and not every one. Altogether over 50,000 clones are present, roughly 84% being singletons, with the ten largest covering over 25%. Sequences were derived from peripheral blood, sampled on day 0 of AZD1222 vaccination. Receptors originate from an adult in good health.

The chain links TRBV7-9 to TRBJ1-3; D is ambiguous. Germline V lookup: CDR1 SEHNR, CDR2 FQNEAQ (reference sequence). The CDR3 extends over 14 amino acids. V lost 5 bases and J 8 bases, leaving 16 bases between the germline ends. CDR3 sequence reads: CASSPSSASDTIYF. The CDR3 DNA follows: TGTGCCAGCAGCCCATCATCCGCCTCGGACACCATATATTTT. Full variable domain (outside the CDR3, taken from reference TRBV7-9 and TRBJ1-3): DTGVSQNPRHKITKRGQNVTFRCDPISEHNRLYWYRQTLGQGPEFLTYFQNEAQLEKSRLLSDRFSAERPKGSFSTLEIQRTEQGDSAMYLCASSPSSASDTIYFGEGSWLTVV.

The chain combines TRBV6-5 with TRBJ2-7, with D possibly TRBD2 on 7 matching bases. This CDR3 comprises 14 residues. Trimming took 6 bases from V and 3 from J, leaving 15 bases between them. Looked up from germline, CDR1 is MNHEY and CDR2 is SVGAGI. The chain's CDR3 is CASSSRGASYEQYF. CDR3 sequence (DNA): TGTGCCAGCAGCAGTCGGGGGGCTAGCTACGAGCAGTACTTC.

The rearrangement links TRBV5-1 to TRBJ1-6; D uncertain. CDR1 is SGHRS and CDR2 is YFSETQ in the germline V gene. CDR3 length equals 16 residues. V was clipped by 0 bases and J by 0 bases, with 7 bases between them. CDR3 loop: CASSLDVSSYNSPLHF. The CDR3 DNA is TGCGCCAGCAGCTTGGATGTGAGCTCCTATAATTCACCCCTCCACTTT.

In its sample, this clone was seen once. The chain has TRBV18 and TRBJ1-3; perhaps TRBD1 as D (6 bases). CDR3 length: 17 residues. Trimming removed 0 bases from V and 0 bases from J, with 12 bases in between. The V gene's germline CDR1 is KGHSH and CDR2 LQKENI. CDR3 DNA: TGTGCCAGCTCACCACCGTCAGGGACATTCTCTGGAAACACCATATATTTT. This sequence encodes CASSPPSGTFSGNTIYF.

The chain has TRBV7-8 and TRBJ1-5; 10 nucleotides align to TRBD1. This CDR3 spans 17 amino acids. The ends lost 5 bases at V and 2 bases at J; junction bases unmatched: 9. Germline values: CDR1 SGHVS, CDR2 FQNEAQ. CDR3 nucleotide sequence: TGTGCCAGCAGCCCATCGACAGGGGGCTTTGGCAATCAGCCCCAGCATTTT. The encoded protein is CASSPSTGGFGNQPQHF. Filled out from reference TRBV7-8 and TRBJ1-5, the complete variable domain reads GAGVSQSPRYKVAKRGQDVALRCDPISGHVSLFWYQQALGQGPEFLTYFQNEAQLDKSGLPSDRFFAERPEGSVSTLKIQRTQQEDSAVYLCASSPSTGGFGNQPQHFGDGTRLSIL.